Below, 14 T cell receptor beta chains from the same sample are listed, as sequenced in a study of T cell changes during pregnancy in multiple sclerosis. Clones were read by immunoSEQ multiplex PCR, and TCRdb kept only the in-frame ones, dropping some. The sample shows roughly 110,000 clones, roughly 90% of them seen only once. Sequences were derived from peripheral blood, sampled in the third trimester of pregnancy. These receptor sequences come from a female donor with multiple sclerosis, enrolled in a pregnancy study.

The V gene is TRBV5-6, the J gene TRBJ1-2; weak D call: TRBD1 (5 bases). Germline CDR1 and CDR2: SGHDT and YYEEEE. This CDR3 spans 13 amino acids. V lost 0 bases to trimming and J lost 8 bases, with 11 bases between them. CDR3 coding DNA: TGTGCCAGCAGCTTGGTCCCGGGGGAAGGCTACACCTTC. This gives the protein CASSLVPGEGYTF.

This chain links TRBV6-1 with TRBJ2-3, with 9 bases lining up with TRBD1. V shed 4 bases and J 5 bases; nucleotides not matched to a gene: 10. The CDR3 sequence is 16 residues long. Germline assignment: CDR1 MNHNS and CDR2 SASEGT. The CDR3: CASSALTGGSRDTQYF. CDR3 nucleotide sequence: TGTGCCAGCAGTGCCCTGACAGGGGGATCGAGAGATACGCAGTATTTT.

The V and J genes are TRBV7-8 and TRBJ2-7; D gene unclear. The CDR3 sequence is 15 residues long. Germline V gene data show CDR1 as SGHVS and CDR2 as FQNEAQ. The germline V and J ends were trimmed by 0 bases and 4 bases, with 13 bases remaining between them. The CDR3 loop is CASSLAASPRYEQYF. CDR3 nucleotide sequence: TGTGCCAGCAGCTTAGCTGCGTCCCCCCGGTACGAGCAGTACTTC.

The chain couples TRBV6-1 to TRBJ2-5, with D perhaps matching TRBD2 (5 bases). This CDR3 region has 17 residues. The germline V and J ends were trimmed by 2 bases and 2 bases, with 18 bases remaining between them. CDR1 is MNHNS, CDR2 SASEGT, per germline. CDR3 in DNA: TGTGCCAGCAGTGAATCCCGACTATACCACCCTCAAGAGACCCAGTACTTC. Translating it yields CASSESRLYHPQETQYF.

The chain couples TRBV5-1 to TRBJ2-3; 7 bases match TRBD2. The V gene's germline CDR1 is SGHRS and CDR2 YFSETQ. This CDR3 comprises 15 residues. V shed 0 bases, J shed 1 base, and the junction held 2 bases outside the gene matches. CDR3 protein: CASSLDRGGTDTQYF. CDR3 sequence (DNA): TGCGCCAGCAGCTTGGATCGGGGGGGCACAGATACGCAGTATTTT. Together with reference TRBV5-1 and TRBJ2-3, the CDR3 gives the full variable domain: KAGVTQTPRYLIKTRGQQVTLSCSPISGHRSVSWYQQTPGQGLQFLFEYFSETQRNKGNFPGRFSGRQFSNSRSEMNVSTLELGDSALYLCASSLDRGGTDTQYFGPGTRLTVL.

A single count supports this clone. This sequence joins TRBV6-1 and TRBJ2-1, with 8 positions matching TRBD1. CDR3 length: 14 residues. The germline CDR1 and CDR2 sequences are MNHNS and SASEGT. With V trimmed by 5 bases and J by 10 bases, 10 bases remained unmatched. CDR3 DNA: TGTGCCAGCAGTCGGGGGCAGGGGGCGGGGGAGCAGTTCTTC. Translating it yields CASSRGQGAGEQFF.

This chain uses TRBV19 with TRBJ1-3; TRBD1 is a possible D gene (5 bases). V dropped 3 bases and J dropped 2 bases, with 5 bases sitting between them. Germline V gene data show CDR1 as LNHDA and CDR2 as SQIVND (reference sequence). CDR3 size: 13 residues. The CDR3 sequence: CASSMTAGNTIYF. CDR3 nucleotide sequence: TGTGCCAGTAGTATGACAGCTGGAAACACCATATATTTT. The full variable domain, in which reference TRBV19 and TRBJ1-3 provide the parts outside the CDR3, is DGGITQSPKYLFRKEGQNVTLSCEQNLNHDAMYWYRQDPGQGLRLIYYSQIVNDFQKGDIAEGYSVSREKKESFPLTVTSAQKNPTAFYLCASSMTAGNTIYFGEGSWLTVV.

The chain has TRBV2 and TRBJ2-7; D is ambiguous. There are 10 residues in the CDR3. V was shortened by 8 bases and J by 5 bases, with 7 bases between the two germline ends. The germline V gene encodes CDR1 SNHLY and CDR2 FYNNEI. CDR3 DNA: TGTGCCAGCTTCCGTAACGAGCAGTACTTC. Its protein is CASFRNEQYF.

The rearrangement uses TRBV25-1 and TRBJ1-2, with D unclear. The germline CDR1 and CDR2 sequences are MGHDK and SYGVNS. Trimming removed 5 bases from V and 1 base from J, with 5 bases in between. The CDR3 sequence is 12 residues long. CDR3 sequence: CASSYGNYGYTF. CDR3 sequence (DNA): TGTGCCAGCAGTTACGGTAACTATGGCTACACCTTC.

This chain uses TRBV11-2 with TRBJ2-1; D perhaps matches TRBD2 (5 bases). The germline gives CDR1 SGHAT, CDR2 FQNNGV. The CDR3 spans 10 residues. V was cut by 7 bases and J by 11 bases, with 9 bases left in between. CDR3 nucleotide sequence: TGTGCCAGCACGGGATCCCAGCAGTTCTTC. Protein sequence: CASTGSQQFF.

The chain carries TRBV27 and TRBJ1-5, with D perhaps matching TRBD1 (5 bases). This CDR3 has 15 amino acids. Between the trimmed V and J ends, which lost 6 bases and 0 bases, there was a span of 12 bases. CDR1 is MNHEY, CDR2 SMNVEV, per germline (reference sequence). The CDR3 nucleotides read TGTGCCAGCAGGTTGACAGCTCATAGCAATCAGCCCCAGCATTTT. Its protein is CASRLTAHSNQPQHF.

This rearrangement joins TRBV19 to TRBJ1-5, with 7 bases lining up with TRBD1. The V and J ends lost 11 bases and 1 base, in that order; junction bases with no gene match: 5. The CDR3 totals 13 residues. Germline lookup yields CDR1 LNHDA and CDR2 SQIVND (reference sequence). The CDR3 spells CAAGGRSNQPQHF. DNA for the CDR3: TGTGCCGCAGGGGGTAGGAGCAATCAGCCCCAGCATTTT.

The chain is built from TRBV16 and TRBJ1-2; the D gene is possibly TRBD1 (6 bases). CDR3 size: 15 residues. V lost 1 base and J 8 bases, leaving 17 bases between the germline ends. The germline V gene encodes CDR1 KGHSY and CDR2 FQNENV. Written as DNA, the CDR3 is TGTGCCAGCAGCCAATTTTCGACAGGAGCCTACGGCTACACCTTC. Translation gives CASSQFSTGAYGYTF.

This clone was detected only a few times. The V and J genes are TRBV6-5 and TRBJ2-7, with 11 bases aligning to TRBD2. This CDR3 is 14 amino acids long. Germline V gives CDR1 MNHEY, CDR2 SVGAGI. V dropped 6 bases and J dropped 4; count of bases not matched to a gene: 5. CDR3 nucleotides: TGTGCCAGCAGCCCTAGCGGGGGGCCATACGAGCAGTACTTC. It codes for CASSPSGGPYEQYF.